This T cell receptor beta chain derives from a study of blood T cells in healthy people across ages. A second roughly 7 to 12 cycle PCR used barcoded and J-beta primers. Via MiXCR, TCRdb re-called the 5' RACE reads, giving one row per CDR3 protein. Of 700,000 or so distinct CDR3 sequences listed, about 20% are singletons. Study findings and constraints: Diversity was higher, and naive CD4+ cells more numerous, in long-lived donors than in aged donors. No conclusive comparison of naive versus antigen-experienced cells was possible with unsorted PBMCs.

This clonotype was detected only a few times. Its antigen is currently unknown. In germline, CDR1 is MDHEN, CDR2 SYDVKM. Trimming at V came to 8 bases and at J to 5 bases, leaving 7 bases not matched to a gene. There are 13 residues in the CDR3. Each donor was a healthy Caucasian individual from Russia, aged roughly 6 to 90. Total RNA was extracted at no less than 5 micrograms per sample. The V gene is TRBV28, the J gene TRBJ1-1; TRBD1 matches at 8 bases. This sequence originates from a man between 65 and 85 years old in good health. Input material: blood. CDR3 region: CASLLTGVTEAFF. The CDR3 DNA reads as TGTGCCAGCCTTTTGACAGGGGTGACTGAAGCTTTCTTT.